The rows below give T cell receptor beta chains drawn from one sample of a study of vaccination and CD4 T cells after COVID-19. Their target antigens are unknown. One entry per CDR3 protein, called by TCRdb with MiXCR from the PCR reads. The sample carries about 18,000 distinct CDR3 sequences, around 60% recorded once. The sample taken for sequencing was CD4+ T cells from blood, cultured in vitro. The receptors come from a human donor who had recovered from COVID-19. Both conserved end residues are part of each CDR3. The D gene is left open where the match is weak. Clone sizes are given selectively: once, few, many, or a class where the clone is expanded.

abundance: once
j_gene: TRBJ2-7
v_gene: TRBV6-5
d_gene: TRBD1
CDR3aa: CASSFYQGAGGGEQYF
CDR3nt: TGTGCCAGCAGTTTCTACCAGGGGGCCGGAGGAGGCGAGCAGTACTTC

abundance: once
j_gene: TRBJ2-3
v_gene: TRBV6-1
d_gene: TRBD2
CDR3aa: CASKRLAGDTDTQYF
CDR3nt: TGTGCCAGCAAGAGGCTAGCGGGAGACACAGATACGCAGTATTTT

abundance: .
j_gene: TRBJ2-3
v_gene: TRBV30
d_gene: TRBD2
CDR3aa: CAWERKGLAGGTQYF
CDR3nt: TGTGCCTGGGAAAGAAAGGGACTAGCGGGAGGTACGCAGTATTTT

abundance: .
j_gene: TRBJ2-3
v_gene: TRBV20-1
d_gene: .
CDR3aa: CSAGRTDTQYF
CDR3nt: TGCAGTGCAGGGAGGACAGATACGCAGTATTTT

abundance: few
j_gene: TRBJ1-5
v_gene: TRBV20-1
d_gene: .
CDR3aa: CSAGNRASGESSQHF
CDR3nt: TGCAGTGCTGGAAACCGGGCCTCTGGCGAAAGTTCCCAGCATTTT

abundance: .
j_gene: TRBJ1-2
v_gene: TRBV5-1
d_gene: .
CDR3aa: CASRADSGAGYTF
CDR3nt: TGCGCCAGCAGGGCGGACAGCGGAGCGGGCTACACCTTC

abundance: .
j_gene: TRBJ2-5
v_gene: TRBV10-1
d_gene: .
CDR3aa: CASSASGGTQYF
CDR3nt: TGCGCCAGCAGTGCGTCCGGGGGGACCCAGTACTTC

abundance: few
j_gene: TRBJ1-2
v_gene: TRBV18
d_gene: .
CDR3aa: CASSPGDGYTF
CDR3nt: TGTGCCAGCTCACCAGGGGATGGCTACACCTTC

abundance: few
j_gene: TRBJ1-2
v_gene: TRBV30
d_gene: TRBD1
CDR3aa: CAWSVPGGFTYGYTF
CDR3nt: TGTGCCTGGAGTGTCCCAGGGGGCTTTACCTATGGCTACACCTTC

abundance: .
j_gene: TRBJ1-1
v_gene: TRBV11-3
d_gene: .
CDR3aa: CASSSHQGQINTEAFF
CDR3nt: TGTGCCAGCAGCTCCCATCAGGGGCAGATCAACACTGAAGCTTTCTTT

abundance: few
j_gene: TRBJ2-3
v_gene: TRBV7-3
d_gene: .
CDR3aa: CASSLNPGVGTDTQYF
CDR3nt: TGTGCCAGCAGCTTAAATCCGGGAGTAGGCACAGATACGCAGTATTTT

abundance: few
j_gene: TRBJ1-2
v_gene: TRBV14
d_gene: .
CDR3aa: CASSQSGYGYTF
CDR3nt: TGTGCCAGCAGCCAATCGGGGTATGGCTACACCTTC

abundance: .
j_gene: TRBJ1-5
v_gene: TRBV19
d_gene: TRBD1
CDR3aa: CASTGTGGGQPQHF
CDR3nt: TGTGCCAGTACCGGAACAGGGGGCGGTCAGCCCCAGCATTTT

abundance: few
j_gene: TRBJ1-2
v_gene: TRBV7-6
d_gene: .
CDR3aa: CASSPAGGGYGYTF
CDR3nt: TGTGCCAGCAGCCCCGCGGGGGGCGGCTATGGCTACACCTTC

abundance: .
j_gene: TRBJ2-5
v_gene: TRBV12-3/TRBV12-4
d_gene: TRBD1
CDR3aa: CASSFESGGVETQYF
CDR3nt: TGTGCCAGCAGTTTCGAGTCAGGGGGAGTGGAGACCCAGTACTTC

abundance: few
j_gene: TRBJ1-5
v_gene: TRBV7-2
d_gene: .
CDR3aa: CASSLRGQPQHF
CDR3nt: TGTGCCAGCAGTCTGAGGGGTCAGCCCCAGCATTTT

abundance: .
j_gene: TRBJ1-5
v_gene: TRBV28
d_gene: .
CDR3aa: CASSLGNGNQPQHF
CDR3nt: TGTGCCAGCAGTTTAGGAAATGGGAATCAGCCCCAGCATTTT

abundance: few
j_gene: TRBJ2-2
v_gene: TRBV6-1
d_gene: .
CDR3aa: CASSLRLGWRDTGELFF
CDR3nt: TGTGCCAGCAGTCTAAGGCTAGGTTGGAGGGACACCGGGGAGCTGTTTTTT

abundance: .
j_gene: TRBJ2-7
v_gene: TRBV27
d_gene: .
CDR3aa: CASSPAGLSPFEQYF
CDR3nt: TGTGCCAGCAGTCCCGCCGGACTATCGCCTTTTGAGCAGTACTTC

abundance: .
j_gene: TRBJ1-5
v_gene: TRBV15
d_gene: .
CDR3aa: CATSREYGNAQPQHF
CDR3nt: TGTGCCACCAGCAGAGAGTACGGAAACGCTCAGCCCCAGCATTTT

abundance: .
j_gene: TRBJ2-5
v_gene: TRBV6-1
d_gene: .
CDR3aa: CASSVAPDSQETQYF
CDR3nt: TGTGCCAGCAGTGTCGCGCCAGACTCCCAAGAGACCCAGTACTTC

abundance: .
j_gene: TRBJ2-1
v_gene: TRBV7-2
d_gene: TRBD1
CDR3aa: CASSRTGGTSYNEQFF
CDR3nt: TGTGCCAGCAGCCGAACAGGGGGCACCTCCTACAATGAGCAGTTCTTC

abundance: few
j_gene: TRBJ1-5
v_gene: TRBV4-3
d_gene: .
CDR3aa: CASSQEKGIQPQHF
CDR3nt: TGCGCCAGCAGCCAAGAAAAGGGGATCCAGCCCCAGCATTTT

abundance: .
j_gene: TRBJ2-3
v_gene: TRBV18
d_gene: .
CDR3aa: CASTQGGDTQYF
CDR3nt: TGTGCCAGCACCCAGGGTGGAGATACGCAGTATTTT

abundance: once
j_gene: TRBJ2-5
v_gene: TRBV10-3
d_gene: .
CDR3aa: CAISGIQETQYF
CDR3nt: TGTGCCATCAGCGGCATCCAAGAGACCCAGTACTTC

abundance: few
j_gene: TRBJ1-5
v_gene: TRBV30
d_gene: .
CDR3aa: CAWSAWQGDQPQHF
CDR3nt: TGTGCCTGGAGTGCTTGGCAGGGAGACCAGCCCCAGCATTTT

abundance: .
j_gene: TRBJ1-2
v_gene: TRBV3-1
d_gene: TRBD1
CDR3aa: CASSQRGQGEYGYTF
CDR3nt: TGTGCCAGCAGCCAAAGGGGACAGGGGGAGTATGGCTACACCTTC

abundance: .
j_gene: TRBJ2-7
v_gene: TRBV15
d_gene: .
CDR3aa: CATSRDSSLGEQYF
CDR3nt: TGTGCCACCAGCCGGGACTCCTCTCTTGGGGAGCAGTACTTC

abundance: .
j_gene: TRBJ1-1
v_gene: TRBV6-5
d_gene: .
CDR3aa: CASSYDVRETEAFF
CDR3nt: TGTGCCAGCAGTTACGACGTAAGGGAAACTGAAGCTTTCTTT